Presented here are 15 T cell receptor beta chains from one specimen sequenced in a study of cytomegalovirus exposure and HLA in healthy donors. Primers for the PCR totalled 60 Vbeta and 13 Jbeta. The method was immunoSEQ multiplex PCR; TCRdb's version includes in-frame clones alone and lacks a portion of them. The data show some 150,000 clones, around 81% seen once. Sequenced: PBMCs. These receptors were collected from a young woman in good health and CMV-seropositive.

The sample holds one count of this clone. The rearrangement joins TRBV7-2 to TRBJ1-2; D remains ambiguous. The CDR3 has 13 residues. Trimming left V 0 bases short and J 7 bases short, with 9 bases between. Germline V gene sequence: CDR1 SGHTA, CDR2 FQGNSA. This chain's CDR3 is CASSLASGGGYTF. For the CDR3, the DNA is TGTGCCAGCAGCTTAGCATCAGGAGGTGGCTACACCTTC.

The V gene is TRBV4-1, the J gene TRBJ1-4; D perhaps matches TRBD1 (6 bases). Trimming took off 2 bases at V and 5 bases at J, with 12 bases between the two ends. CDR1 is MGHRA and CDR2 is YSYEKL in the germline V gene. The CDR3 runs to 15 residues. CDR3 sequence (DNA): TGCGCCAGCAGCCAACTACAGGGCTACAATGAAAAACTGTTTTTT. Translated, it gives CASSQLQGYNEKLFF.

In this sample, this clone turned up a few times. This chain uses TRBV29-1 with TRBJ2-7; D is perhaps TRBD1 (6 bases). The CDR3 length is 15 residues. Trimming shortened V by 1 base and J by 2 bases, and 15 bases separated the two germline ends. Germline CDR1 SQVTM, CDR2 ANQGSEA. Written as DNA, the CDR3 is TGCAGCGTTGAAGGTGGACAGCCTTATCCCTACGAGCAGTACTTC. Encoded protein: CSVEGGQPYPYEQYF.

The chain uses TRBV28 and TRBJ2-3; TRBD2 is a possible D gene (5 bases). The CDR3 is 15 amino acids. V shed 2 bases and J shed 0 bases, with 9 bases lying between them. Germline V gene lookup returns CDR1 MDHEN and CDR2 SYDVKM. The CDR3 nucleotides read TGTGCCAGCAGTTTACTCGGGGTTAGCACAGATACGCAGTATTTT. This encodes CASSLLGVSTDTQYF.

A few counts support this clone. This chain uses TRBV19 with TRBJ1-1; 9 bases are shared with TRBD1. With 3 bases clipped from V and 5 bases from J, the junction kept 7 bases outside the gene matches. Looked up from germline, CDR1 is LNHDA and CDR2 is SQIVND (reference sequence). The CDR3 contains 15 residues. CDR3 protein: CASSIPLGQGTEAFF. The CDR3 DNA sequence: TGTGCCAGTAGTATTCCATTGGGACAGGGAACTGAAGCTTTCTTT.

The chain links TRBV7-2 to TRBJ1-2; possibly TRBD1 for D (6 bases). Germline assignment: CDR1 SGHTA and CDR2 FQGNSA. V lost 1 base to trimming and J lost 5 bases, with 17 bases between them. The CDR3 sequence is 16 residues long. DNA of the CDR3: TGTGCCAGCAGCTTAGTCTCAAGACAGGACAGTTATGGCTACACCTTC. Protein sequence: CASSLVSRQDSYGYTF. Using reference TRBV7-2 and TRBJ1-2 for the parts outside the CDR3, the full variable domain is GAGVSQSPSNKVTEKGKDVELRCDPISGHTALYWYRQSLGQGLEFLIYFQGNSAPDKSGLPSDRFSAERTGGSVSTLTIQRTQQEDSAVYLCASSLVSRQDSYGYTFGSGTRLTVV.

V usage is TRBV28 and J usage is TRBJ1-5; D is possibly TRBD1 (5 bases). Per germline, CDR1 MDHEN and CDR2 SYDVKM. CDR3 length: 15 amino acids. The V and J ends lost 6 bases and 0 bases respectively, with 12 bases between them. The CDR3 here is CASRETVYSNQPQHF. The CDR3 DNA reads as TGTGCCAGCAGAGAGACAGTTTATAGCAATCAGCCCCAGCATTTT. Variable domain in full (rest from reference TRBV28 and TRBJ1-5): DVKVTQSSRYLVKRTGEKVFLECVQDMDHENMFWYRQDPGLGLRLIYFSYDVKMKEKGDIPEGYSVSREKKERFSLILESASTNQTSMYLCASRETVYSNQPQHFGDGTRLSIL.

V is TRBV28 and J is TRBJ1-5, with 12 bases identical to TRBD1. Germline V gives CDR1 MDHEN, CDR2 SYDVKM. Trimming cost V 6 bases and J 5 bases; bases outside gene matches: 2. The CDR3 spans 14 residues. CDR3 loop: CASSRDRGHQPQHF. In nucleotides, the CDR3 is TGTGCCAGCAGCCGGGACAGGGGGCATCAGCCCCAGCATTTT.

The chain carries TRBV2 and TRBJ1-4; D is unresolved. Germline V gene sequence: CDR1 SNHLY, CDR2 FYNNEI. The CDR3 length is 10 residues. The ends were cut back, 7 bases at V and 8 bases at J, with 5 bases in the middle. This chain's CDR3 is CASIREKLFF. As DNA, the CDR3 is TGTGCCAGCATTAGAGAAAAACTGTTTTTT.

The gene calls are TRBV14 and TRBJ1-6, with TRBD1 matching 8 bases. CDR1 SGHDN and CDR2 FVKESK come from the germline V gene. The ends lost 2 bases at V and 3 bases at J; junction bases unmatched: 0. This CDR3 region has 15 residues. The CDR3 DNA follows: TGTGCCAGCAGCCAAACAGGGGGCTATAATTCACCCCTCCACTTT. It is translated as CASSQTGGYNSPLHF.

The chain couples TRBV7-2 to TRBJ1-1; 8 bases align to TRBD1. This CDR3 contains 13 residues. Germline V CDR1 and CDR2: SGHTA, FQGNSA. The V gene end was trimmed by 3 bases and the J gene end by 6 bases; junction bases not matched to a gene: 3. The CDR3 nucleotides read TGTGCCAGCAGCTTGGGCAGGGGGCCTGAAGCTTTCTTT. Protein product: CASSLGRGPEAFF.

This chain connects TRBV6-5 to TRBJ2-7, with 7 bases identical to TRBD1. Germline CDR1 and CDR2: MNHEY and SVGAGI. CDR3 size: 15 residues. J lost 6 bases, V lost 8 bases, and 16 bases had no gene match. The CDR3 loop is CASLERDSWVGEQYF. The CDR3 DNA sequence: TGTGCCAGCCTTGAAAGGGACAGTTGGGTTGGCGAGCAGTACTTC.

The chain recombines TRBV4-2 with TRBJ2-7; 13 bases match TRBD2. The CDR3 runs 16 residues. J gave up 6 bases and V 0 bases, and 5 bases lay outside the gene matches. The germline gives CDR1 LGHNA, CDR2 YNFKEQ. In DNA, the CDR3 is TGTGCCAGCAGCCAAGATCGACTAGCGGGGGGAGGCGAGCAGTACTTC. As protein: CASSQDRLAGGGEQYF.

This chain links TRBV28 with TRBJ1-2; TRBD1 agrees at 12 bases. The CDR3 has 13 residues. Germline V gives CDR1 MDHEN, CDR2 SYDVKM. Losses at the gene ends were 7 bases for V and 8 bases for J; bases not matched to a gene: 5. The CDR3 spells CASKGQGAGGYTF. In DNA form, the CDR3 reads TGTGCCAGCAAGGGACAGGGGGCTGGCGGCTACACCTTC.

The CDR3 bases are TGTGCCAGCAGCTTGCTCCAGGTCGGCGATAATTCACCCCTCCACTTT. Translation: CASSLLQVGDNSPLHF. The chain recombines TRBV5-5 with TRBJ1-6, with D hard to call. Trimming took off 1 base at V and 5 bases at J, with 13 bases between the two ends. Per germline, CDR1 SGHKS and CDR2 YYEKEE (reference sequence). This CDR3 is built from 16 residues.